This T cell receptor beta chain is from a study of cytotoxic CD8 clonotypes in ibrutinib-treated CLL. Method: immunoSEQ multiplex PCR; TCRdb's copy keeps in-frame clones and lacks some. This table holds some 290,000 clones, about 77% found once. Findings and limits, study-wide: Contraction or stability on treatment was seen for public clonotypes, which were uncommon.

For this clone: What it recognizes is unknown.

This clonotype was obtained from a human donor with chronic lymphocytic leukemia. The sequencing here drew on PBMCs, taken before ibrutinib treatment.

CDR3 sequence (DNA): TGTGCCAGCAGCCCCGTCAGGGGGAACCCAGATACGCAGTATTTT. Protein: CASSPVRGNPDTQYF. The chain employs TRBV28 and TRBJ2-3; TRBD1 aligns across 7 bases. Germline loops: CDR1 MDHEN, CDR2 SYDVKM. The V and J ends lost 6 bases and 4 bases, in that order; junction bases with no gene match: 10. This CDR3 contains 15 residues.